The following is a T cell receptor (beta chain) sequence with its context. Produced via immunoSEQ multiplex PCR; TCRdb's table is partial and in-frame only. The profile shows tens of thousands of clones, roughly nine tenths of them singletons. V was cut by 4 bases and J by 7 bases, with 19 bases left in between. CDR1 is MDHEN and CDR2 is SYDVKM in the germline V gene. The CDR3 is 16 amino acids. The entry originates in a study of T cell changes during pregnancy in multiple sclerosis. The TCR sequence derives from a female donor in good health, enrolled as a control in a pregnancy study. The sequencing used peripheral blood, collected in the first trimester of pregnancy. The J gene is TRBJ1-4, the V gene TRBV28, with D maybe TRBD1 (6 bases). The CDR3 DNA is TGTGCCAGCAGTTCTCATAAAGGGGGATGGAGTGAAAAACTGTTTTTT. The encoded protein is CASSSHKGGWSEKLFF.